This record looks at one TCR beta chain sequence and its context. It lacks a known antigen. The sample holds no much larger clone one base away, and base qualities are not on file. Per the germline V gene (reference sequence), DFQATT is the CDR1 and SNEGSKA is the CDR2. The germline V end is reduced by 3 bases and the J end by 3 bases; junction bases left unmatched: 7. The CDR3 runs 14 amino acids, cysteine and phenylalanine included. Just CDR3 DNA is preserved here, 42 bases in frame from base 1. The data were obtained in a study of vaccination and CD4 T cells after COVID-19 (dated by TCRdb to about 2022). About the study as a whole: SARS-CoV-2 positivity had been established in the convalescent patients by nasal swab PCR, and mild disease was recorded in nine or ten of these patients and severe disease in one. In the convalescent cohort there were six males and four females, among whom were two Hispanic individuals, seven Caucasians, two Asians and one multiracial person. Participants got two doses of the Pfizer-BioNTech BNT162b2 vaccine (n=8) or two doses of the Moderna mRNA-1273 vaccine (n=2). Post-COVID blood samples were collected from convalescent patients a median of around 100 days after diagnosis, with a range of about 30 to 180 days. Post-vaccine blood samples were taken a median of around 70 days after the second vaccine dose, with a range of about 13 to 250 days. Culture stimuli were overlapping spike peptide pools from SARS-CoV-2 and from the common cold coronaviruses HCoV-NL63, HCoV-OC43 and HCoV-229E. Control cultures received a CEFX viral epitope pool as the positive control, an HIV-1 Nef peptide pool as the negative control, or no peptide. The spike-specific CD4+ TCR repertoire was compared before and after mRNA vaccination in over 9 COVID-19 convalescent patients and several infection-naive healthy vaccine recipients. What the work shows at the level of the full study, not this receptor alone: The study included relatively few convalescent patients and did not analyze early timepoints after natural infection. In convalescent patients, a median roughly 85% of post-vaccine SARS-CoV-2-reactive clones were detected only after vaccination, suggesting vaccine-specific priming. Although the median number of SARS-CoV-2-reactive clonotypes went up from 21 after infection to some 38 after vaccination, the increase was not significant. Of the vaccine-specific clones found in convalescent patients, nearly all (304 of 307) were mono-reactive for SARS-CoV-2 spike instead of being cross-reactive with common cold coronaviruses.

Library generation was performed with PCR. DNA from cultured CD4+ T cells underwent TCR sequencing with the Oncomine TCR Beta short-read assay at the Johns Hopkins FTIC core. The QIAamp micro DNA kit was used to extract genomic DNA from the cultured CD4+ T cells. The Oncomine TCR Beta libraries from cultured CD4+ T cells were pooled using unique dual indexes and then sequenced on an Illumina iSeq 100. For the original study's pipeline: Non-productive sequences were filtered out, and CDR3s that did not start with C, did not end with F or W, or were shorter than 7 amino acids were discarded. The MANAFEST web application identified antigen-specific clonotypes by comparing peptide-stimulated wells against reference wells and other culture wells. An FDR below 0.05, an odds ratio above 5, and a productive frequency above 0.1% in at least two of three replicate wells were required for clones to be considered positive. Clonotypes that were significantly expanded in both SARS-CoV-2 spike wells and at least one common cold coronavirus spike condition were defined as cross-reactive. Similarity between CDR3 sequences was evaluated in R version 3.6.1 using Levenshtein distances (stringdist) and unrooted phylogenetic trees (ape). TCRdb reprocessed the public reads (quality trimming at Q25 with fastp, clone calling with MiXCR) and kept in-frame beta chains. Duplicate CDR3 protein sequences are folded into a single record with the most common DNA and genes. It is TCRdb's table, rather than the study itself, that gives the V and J calls and clone size. The sample table holds 9,700 or so distinct CDR3 sequences, of which roughly 76% were seen once. The top ten clones comprise 37% of the sample.

What the treatment or condition label conveys for this sample: approximately 11-day PBMC culture with coronavirus spike peptide pools or control peptides (ViraFEST assay). The ViraFEST assay was used in the study, in which antigen-specific T cells were expanded with peptide pools and expanded clonotypes were subsequently identified by TCR sequencing. The positive SARS-CoV-2 PCR tests of the convalescent patients were dated from March to December 2020, before the Alpha, Beta and Delta variants emerged in the United States. Each well held 2 million or so PBMCs cultured in IMDM containing roughly 5.5% human AB serum and 10 IU/ml IL-2, with 8.5 to 10 ug/ml peptide pools added. Half of the culture medium was replaced with fresh IL-2-containing medium on days 3 and 7. CD4+ T cells were isolated after approximately ten days of culture through negative selection using the EasySep CD4+ T cell isolation kit. Ficoll-Paque Plus gradient centrifugation was used to isolate PBMCs from whole blood, and the isolated PBMCs were then either used fresh or cryopreserved at -140C. In general, triplicate wells were set up for every culture condition.

The clonotype was recovered from a human donor who had recovered from COVID-19. The sequence joins TRBV20-1 to TRBJ1-1; TRBD1 aligns with 7 central bases. The sequencing input was CD4+ T cells from blood, cultured in vitro. This receptor carries the CDR3 CSARGQLEHTEAFF. The bases read TGCAGTGCTAGGGGACAGCTTGAACACACTGAAGCTTTCTTT.